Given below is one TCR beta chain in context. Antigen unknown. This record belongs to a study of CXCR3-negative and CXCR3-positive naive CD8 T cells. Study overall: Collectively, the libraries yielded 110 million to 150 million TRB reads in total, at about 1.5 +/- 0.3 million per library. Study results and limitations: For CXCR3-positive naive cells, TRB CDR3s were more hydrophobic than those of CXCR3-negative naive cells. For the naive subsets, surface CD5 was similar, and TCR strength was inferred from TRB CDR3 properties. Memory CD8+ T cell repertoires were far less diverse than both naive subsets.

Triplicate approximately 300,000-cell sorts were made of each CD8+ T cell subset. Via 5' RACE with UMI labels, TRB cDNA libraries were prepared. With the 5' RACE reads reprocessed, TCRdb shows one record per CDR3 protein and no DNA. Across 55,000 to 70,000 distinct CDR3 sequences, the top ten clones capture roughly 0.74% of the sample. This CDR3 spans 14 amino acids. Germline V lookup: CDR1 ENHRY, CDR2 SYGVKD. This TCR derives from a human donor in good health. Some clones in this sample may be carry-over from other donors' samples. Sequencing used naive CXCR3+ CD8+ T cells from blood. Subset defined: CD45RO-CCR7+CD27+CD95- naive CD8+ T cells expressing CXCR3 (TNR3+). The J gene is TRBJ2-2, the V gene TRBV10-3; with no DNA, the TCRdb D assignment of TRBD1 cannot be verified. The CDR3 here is CAISGNGGNGELFF.